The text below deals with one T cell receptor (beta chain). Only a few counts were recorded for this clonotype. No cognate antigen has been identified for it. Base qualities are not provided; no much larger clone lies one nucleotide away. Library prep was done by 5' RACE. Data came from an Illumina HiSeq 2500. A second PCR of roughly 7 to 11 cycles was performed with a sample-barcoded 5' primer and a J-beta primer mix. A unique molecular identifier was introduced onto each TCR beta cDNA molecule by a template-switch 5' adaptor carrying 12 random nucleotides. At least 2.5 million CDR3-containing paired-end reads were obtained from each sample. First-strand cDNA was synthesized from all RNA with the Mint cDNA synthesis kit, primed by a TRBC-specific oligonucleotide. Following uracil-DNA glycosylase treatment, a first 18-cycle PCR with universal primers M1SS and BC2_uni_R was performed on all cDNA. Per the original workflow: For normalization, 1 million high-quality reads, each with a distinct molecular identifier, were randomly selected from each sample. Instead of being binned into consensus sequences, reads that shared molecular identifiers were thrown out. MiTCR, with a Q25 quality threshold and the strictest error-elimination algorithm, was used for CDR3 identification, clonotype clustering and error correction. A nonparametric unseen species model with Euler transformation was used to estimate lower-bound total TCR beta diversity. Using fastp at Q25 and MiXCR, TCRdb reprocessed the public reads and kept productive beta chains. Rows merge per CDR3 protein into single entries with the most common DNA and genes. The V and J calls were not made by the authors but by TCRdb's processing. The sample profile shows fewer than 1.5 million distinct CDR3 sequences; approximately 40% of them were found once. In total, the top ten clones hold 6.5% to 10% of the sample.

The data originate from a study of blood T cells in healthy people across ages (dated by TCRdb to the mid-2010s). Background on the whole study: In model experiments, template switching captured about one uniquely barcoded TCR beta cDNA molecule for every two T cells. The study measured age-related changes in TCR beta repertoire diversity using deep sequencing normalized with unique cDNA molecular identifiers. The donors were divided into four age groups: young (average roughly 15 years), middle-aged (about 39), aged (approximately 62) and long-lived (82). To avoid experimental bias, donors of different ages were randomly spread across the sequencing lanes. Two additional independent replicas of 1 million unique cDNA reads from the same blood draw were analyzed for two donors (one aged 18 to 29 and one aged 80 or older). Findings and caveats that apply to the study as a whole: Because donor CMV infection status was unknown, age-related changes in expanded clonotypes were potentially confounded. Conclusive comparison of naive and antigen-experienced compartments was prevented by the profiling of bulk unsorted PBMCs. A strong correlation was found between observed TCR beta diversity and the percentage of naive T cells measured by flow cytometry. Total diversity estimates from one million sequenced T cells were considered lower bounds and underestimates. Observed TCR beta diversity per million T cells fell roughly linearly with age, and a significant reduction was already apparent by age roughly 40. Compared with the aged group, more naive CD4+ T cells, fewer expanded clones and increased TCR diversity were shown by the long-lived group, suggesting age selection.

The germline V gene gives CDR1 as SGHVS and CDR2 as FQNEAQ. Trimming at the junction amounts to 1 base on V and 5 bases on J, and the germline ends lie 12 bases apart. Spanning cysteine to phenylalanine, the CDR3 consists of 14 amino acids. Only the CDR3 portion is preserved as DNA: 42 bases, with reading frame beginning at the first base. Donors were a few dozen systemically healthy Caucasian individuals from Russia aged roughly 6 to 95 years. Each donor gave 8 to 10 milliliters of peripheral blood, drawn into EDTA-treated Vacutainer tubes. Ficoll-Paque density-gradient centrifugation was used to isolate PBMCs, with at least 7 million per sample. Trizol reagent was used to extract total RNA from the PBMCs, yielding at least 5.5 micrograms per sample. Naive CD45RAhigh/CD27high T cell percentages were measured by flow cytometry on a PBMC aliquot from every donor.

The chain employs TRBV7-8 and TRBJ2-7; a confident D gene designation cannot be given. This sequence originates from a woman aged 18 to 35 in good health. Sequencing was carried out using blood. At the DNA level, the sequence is TGTGCCAGCAGCTTAGGGCAACATGCGGACGAGCAGTACTTC. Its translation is CASSLGQHADEQYF.